These T cell receptor beta chains were read from a single sample in a study of cytotoxic CD8 clonotypes in ibrutinib-treated CLL. Data came from immunoSEQ multiplex PCR; TCRdb stores just in-frame clones and leaves some out. The sample has about 120,000 clones; roughly 88% are singletons. This sample comprised PBMCs, obtained after 24 months of ibrutinib treatment. Every receptor here comes from a human donor with chronic lymphocytic leukemia. The CDR3 runs from the conserved cysteine through the conserved F or W. A D gene is named only where the DNA matches it firmly. Expanded clones get a size class; other rows say once, few or many, or leave the size out.

j_call	clone_size	v_call	d_call	cdr3_nt	cdr3_aa
TRBJ2-1	.	TRBV5-6	.	TGTGCCAGCAGCTTAACAGGGCTGGAGTATGAGCAGTTCTTC	CASSLTGLEYEQFF
TRBJ2-7	.	TRBV5-1	.	TGCGCCAGCAGCTTCGACGCCGGGTCCTACGAGCAGTACTTC	CASSFDAGSYEQYF
TRBJ2-7	.	TRBV10-3	TRBD1	TGTGCCATCAGTGACAGGGACAGGGTCGGTACCCAATCTCGAGCCGAGCAGTACTTC	CAISDRDRVGTQSRAEQYF
TRBJ1-5	.	TRBV9	TRBD1	TGTGCCAGCAGCCCCGGGACAGGGGACGATCAGCCCCAGCATTTT	CASSPGTGDDQPQHF
TRBJ2-7	.	TRBV5-6	.	TGTGCCAGCAGCCGATACCCCTACGAGCAGTACTTC	CASSRYPYEQYF
TRBJ2-5	.	TRBV5-4	TRBD2	TGTGCCAGCAGCTTGAACGGGGGGACCTCGGGGAAGACCCAGTACTTC	CASSLNGGTSGKTQYF
TRBJ2-7	.	TRBV28	.	TGTGCCGGTATTATAATCTACGAGCAGTACTTC	CAGIIIYEQYF
TRBJ1-2	.	TRBV7-2	.	TGTGCCAGCAGCCTAGCAGGGGCAGGGGAGAGGTATGGCTACACCTTC	CASSLAGAGERYGYTF
TRBJ2-3	once	TRBV7-9	.	TGTGCCAGCAGCTTGAGAGCGGCCAGGGGAAGGGATACGCAGTATTTT	CASSLRAARGRDTQYF
TRBJ2-7	.	TRBV5-5	TRBD1	TGTGCCAGCAGCTTGACGGGACAGGACCAATACGAGCAGTACTTC	CASSLTGQDQYEQYF
TRBJ2-1	.	TRBV4-2	TRBD2	TGTGCCAGCAGCCAGGATCTAGCGGGGACAAACAATGAGCAGTTCTTC	CASSQDLAGTNNEQFF
TRBJ2-3	.	TRBV11-3	.	TGTGCCAGCAGCTTAGCCAAAGACCTCTGTTGGACAGATACGCAGTATTTT	CASSLAKDLCWTDTQYF
TRBJ2-3	.	TRBV10-3	TRBD2	TGTGCCATCAGTGCTACTAGCGGGGCCTCAGATACGCAGTATTTT	CAISATSGASDTQYF
TRBJ1-5	.	TRBV4-1	.	TGCGCCAGCAGCCCCCGTGGCGGCACTGTAAAGCCCCAGCATTTT	CASSPRGGTVKPQHF
TRBJ1-5	.	TRBV7-9	TRBD1	TGTGCCAGCAGCCGGGGGACAGGGATCCATCAGCCCCAGCATTTT	CASSRGTGIHQPQHF
TRBJ1-2	few	TRBV6-4	TRBD1	TGTGCCAGCGCCCAGGACAGGGGGGTCTATGGCTACACCTTC	CASAQDRGVYGYTF
TRBJ2-7	.	TRBV18	.	TGTGCCAGCTCTGCGGGACAGAGCTCCTACGAGCAGTACTTC	CASSAGQSSYEQYF
TRBJ1-1	few	TRBV7-6	.	TGTGCCAGCAGCTTAGCGTCCAGGACTGAAGCTTTCTTT	CASSLASRTEAFF
TRBJ2-3	.	TRBV28	.	TGTGCCAGCAGTCCAGCACGGGTGGATACGCAGTATTTT	CASSPARVDTQYF
TRBJ2-3	.	TRBV19	.	TGTGCCAGTAGTTCCGGAGGAGGGTATTTCACAGATACGCAGTATTTT	CASSSGGGYFTDTQYF